This note documents a single TCR beta chain sequence. V was clipped by 4 bases and J by 7 bases; unmatched bases: 4. Germline loops: CDR1 SGDLS, CDR2 YYNGEE. The CDR3 totals 12 residues. The sample belongs to a study of blood T cell repertoires in COVID-19. Study-level background: There were acute and convalescent COVID-19 samples, and they came from the United States, Italy and Spain. T cells, B-cell-depleted T cells, or PBMCs supplied cDNA or gDNA.

Per the original methods: The authors estimated nucleated cell counts from reference gene primer amplification. Only in-frame clones appear in the TCRdb table, and some are missing; sequencing was by immunoSEQ multiplex PCR. That table furnishes V, J and clone size, whereas the DNA furnished D and trimming. The data show around 110,000 clones, with about nine tenths seen just once and approximately 1.7% held by the top ten. This TCR derives from a human donor with active COVID-19. The donor label of this sample is uncertain. This chain joins TRBV9 and TRBJ1-2, with 7 bases fitting TRBD1. Sequencing was performed on peripheral blood. The CDR3 protein is CASSLAGGGYTF. The CDR3 region has the DNA TGTGCCAGCAGCTTGGCAGGGGGTGGCTACACCTTC.